This T cell receptor beta chain derives from a study of blood T cell repertoires in COVID-19. Germline loops: CDR1 LGHNA, CDR2 YNFKEQ. Unmatched junction bases numbered 7, after V lost 3 bases and J lost 2 bases. CDR3 length: 16 amino acids. All enrollees were roughly 18 to 89 years old and from about two dozen US areas. In the authors' workflow: Amplification of reference gene primers was used by the study to estimate nucleated cell counts. The repertoire was sequenced with immunoSEQ multiplex PCR; TCRdb's copy has only in-frame clones and lacks some. V and J calls plus clone size are reproduced from that table; the DNA served to infer D and trimming. The data show 310,000 or so clones, with about 90% seen just once and about 1.8% held by the top ten.

This chain joins TRBV4-2 and TRBJ1-5; 7 bases align to TRBD1. Sequenced: PBMCs or T cells enriched from blood (not recorded which). The clonotype originates from a woman aged 18-30 years with acute COVID-19. CDR3 protein: CASSHIGGTGNQPQHF. CDR3 in DNA: TGTGCCAGCAGCCACATCGGCGGGACAGGCAATCAGCCCCAGCATTTT.